The 14 T cell receptor beta chains given below trace back to one sample, sequenced in a study of T cell clones after liver transplantation. Using immunoSEQ multiplex PCR, the repertoire was profiled, and TCRdb retains in-frame clones only, with some absent. The data show more than 95,000 clones, 75% to 95% seen once. Material: CD4+ T cells from blood, obtained 12 months after liver transplant. These TCRs come from a human patient who received a liver transplant. Some T cells may be graft donor cells.

This clone appeared a single time. V gene TRBV7-9 combines with J gene TRBJ2-5; TRBD2 agrees at 16 bases. This CDR3 has 19 residues. Germline CDR1 is SEHNR and CDR2 is FQNEAQ (reference sequence). Trimming took 2 bases from V and 5 from J; bases not matched to a gene: 11. The CDR3 DNA reads TGTGCCAGCAGCTTAAAGTCCGGGACTAGCGGGAGGGGACCGGAGACCCAGTACTTC. It encodes CASSLKSGTSGRGPETQYF.

V is TRBV5-1 and J is TRBJ2-7; possibly TRBD1 for D (6 bases). CDR3 size: 11 residues. Germline V gene data show CDR1 as SGHRS and CDR2 as YFSETQ. The V and J ends lost 7 bases and 4 bases respectively, with 9 bases between them. CDR3 nucleotides: TGCGCCAGCGGAACAGGGTACGAGCAGTACTTC. It codes for CASGTGYEQYF.

The chain employs TRBV25-1 and TRBJ1-1, with TRBD1 as a possible D gene (5 bases). CDR1 and CDR2 (germline): MGHDK, SYGVNS. Trimming cost V 3 bases and J 1 base, with 12 bases left between them. The length of the CDR3 is 15 residues. The CDR3 region has the DNA TGTGCCAGCAGTGAGACCTGGACACCGAACACTGAAGCTTTCTTT. Its translation is CASSETWTPNTEAFF.

The chain combines TRBV7-2 with TRBJ2-7; 7 bases fit TRBD1. V trimming: 5 bases; J trimming: 5 bases; junction bases outside the gene matches: 12. The CDR3 has 15 amino acids. Germline-derived CDR1 and CDR2 are SGHTA and FQGNSA. The CDR3 nucleotides are TGTGCCAGCAGCCCTCCGGGACAGCGTCTCAACGAGCAGTACTTC. This codes for CASSPPGQRLNEQYF.

This clone was detected only a few times. The chain uses TRBV11-2 and TRBJ2-7; a weak D match, TRBD1 (6 bases). Between the trimmed V and J ends, which lost 0 bases and 3 bases, there was a span of 12 bases. CDR1 and CDR2 (germline): SGHAT, FQNNGV. The CDR3 extends over 15 amino acids. The CDR3 spells CASSLESGVFYEQYF. CDR3 sequence (DNA): TGTGCCAGCAGCTTAGAGTCAGGGGTCTTCTACGAGCAGTACTTC. Using reference TRBV11-2 and TRBJ2-7 for the parts outside the CDR3, the full variable domain is EAGVAQSPRYKIIEKRQSVAFWCNPISGHATLYWYQQILGQGPKLLIQFQNNGVVDDSQLPKDRFSAERLKGVDSTLKIQPAKLEDSAVYLCASSLESGVFYEQYFGPGTRLTVT.

The genes are TRBV29-1 and TRBJ1-2; 10 bases match TRBD1. The CDR3 extends over 13 amino acids. V lost 6 bases to trimming and J lost 4 bases; unmatched junction nucleotides: 5. From germline, CDR1 is SQVTM and CDR2 ANQGSEA. In nucleotides, the CDR3 is TGCAGCGTCGCAGGGACAGGGGTCTATGGCTACACCTTC. Its translation is CSVAGTGVYGYTF.

The rearrangement uses TRBV18 and TRBJ2-7; 7 positions match TRBD1. V was clipped by 3 bases and J by 3 bases; unmatched bases: 11. Per germline, CDR1 KGHSH and CDR2 LQKENI. This CDR3 comprises 16 residues. CDR3 bases: TGTGCCAGCTCACCGGGCTGGACAGGTCTTATCTACGAGCAGTACTTC. Its protein is CASSPGWTGLIYEQYF.

This clone was counted a single time. The CDR3 protein is CASSFPPRDRAYNEQFF. For the CDR3, the DNA is TGTGCCAGCAGCTTCCCCCCAAGGGACAGGGCTTACAATGAGCAGTTCTTC. This chain connects TRBV7-8 to TRBJ2-1; the match to TRBD1 covers 9 bases. The CDR3 runs 17 residues. With V trimmed by 3 bases and J by 4 bases, 10 bases remained unmatched. The germline gives CDR1 SGHVS, CDR2 FQNEAQ. Supplemented by reference TRBV7-8 and TRBJ2-1, the full variable domain reads GAGVSQSPRYKVAKRGQDVALRCDPISGHVSLFWYQQALGQGPEFLTYFQNEAQLDKSGLPSDRFFAERPEGSVSTLKIQRTQQEDSAVYLCASSFPPRDRAYNEQFFGPGTRLTVL.

This clone was observed a handful of times. The chain has TRBV5-4 and TRBJ1-1, with unresolved D. Germline V gives CDR1 SGHNT, CDR2 YYREEE (reference sequence). The CDR3 consists of 15 residues. V shed 6 bases and J shed 1 base, with 16 bases lying between them. The CDR3 spells CASTVGVAANTEAFF. The CDR3 DNA is TGTGCCAGCACAGTGGGAGTGGCAGCGAACACTGAAGCTTTCTTT. Variable domain in full (rest from reference TRBV5-4 and TRBJ1-1): ETGVTQSPTHLIKTRGQQVTLRCSSQSGHNTVSWYQQALGQGPQFIFQYYREEENGRGNFPPRFSGLQFPNYSSELNVNALELDDSALYLCASTVGVAANTEAFFGQGTRLTVV.

This clone was seen a handful of times. The chain couples TRBV14 to TRBJ1-5, with D maybe TRBD1 (6 bases). This CDR3 region has 18 residues. V was clipped by 3 bases and J by 4 bases, with 22 bases between them. Germline values: CDR1 SGHDN, CDR2 FVKESK. The CDR3 coding sequence is TGTGCCAGCAGCCACAACCGGCCATACGACAGGAAAAATCAGCCCCAGCATTTT. Amino acids: CASSHNRPYDRKNQPQHF.

The CDR3, as DNA: TGTGCCTGGAGTACGAGGGCAGGCTATGGCTACACCTTC. Residues: CAWSTRAGYGYTF. V gene TRBV30 combines with J gene TRBJ1-2; D is undetermined. The germline gives CDR1 GTSNPN, CDR2 SVGIG (reference sequence). CDR3 length: 13 residues. Trimming removed 2 bases from V and 4 bases from J, with 11 bases in between. Drawing the rest from reference TRBV30 and TRBJ1-2, the complete variable domain is SQTIHQWPATLVQPVGSPLSLECTVEGTSNPNLYWYRQAAGRGLQLLFYSVGIGQISSEVPQNLSASRPQDRQFILSSKKLLLSDSGFYLCAWSTRAGYGYTFGSGTRLTVV.

The CDR3: CASSPGTSRDEQFF. In nucleotides, the CDR3 is TGTGCCAGCAGCCCCGGGACTAGCAGGGATGAGCAGTTCTTC. The V gene is TRBV11-3, the J gene TRBJ2-1, with 9 nucleotides matching TRBD2. After removal of 5 bases from V and 8 bases from J, the junction contained 7 bases not matched to a gene. Germline lookup yields CDR1 SGHNT and CDR2 YENEEA. This CDR3 comprises 14 residues.

The rearrangement uses TRBV19 and TRBJ1-1; 9 positions match TRBD1. The CDR3 totals 14 residues. V lost 6 bases, J lost 0 bases, and 2 bases stayed unmatched. The germline V gene has CDR1 LNHDA and CDR2 SQIVND (reference sequence). This CDR3 is CASRGQGMNTEAFF. The CDR3 region has the DNA TGTGCCAGTAGGGGACAGGGTATGAACACTGAAGCTTTCTTT.

The V gene is TRBV5-1, the J gene TRBJ2-2; TRBD1 might be the D (5 bases). CDR3 length equals 15 residues. V was clipped by 2 bases and J by 3 bases, with 11 bases between them. Germline V gene lookup returns CDR1 SGHRS and CDR2 YFSETQ. The CDR3 loop reads CASSFGQGYTGELFF. The CDR3 nucleotides read TGCGCCAGCAGCTTTGGTCAGGGCTACACCGGGGAGCTGTTTTTT.